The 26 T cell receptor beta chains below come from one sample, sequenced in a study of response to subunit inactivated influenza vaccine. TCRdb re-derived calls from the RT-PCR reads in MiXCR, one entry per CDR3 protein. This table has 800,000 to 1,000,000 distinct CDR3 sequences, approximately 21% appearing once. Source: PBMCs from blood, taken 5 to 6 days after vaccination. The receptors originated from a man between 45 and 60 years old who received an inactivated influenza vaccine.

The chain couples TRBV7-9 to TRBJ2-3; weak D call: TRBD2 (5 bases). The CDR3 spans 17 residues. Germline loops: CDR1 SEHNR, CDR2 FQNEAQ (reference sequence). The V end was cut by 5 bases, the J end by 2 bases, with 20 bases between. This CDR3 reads CASSQGSGLMPTDTQYF. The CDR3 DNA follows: TGTGCCAGCAGCCAAGGGTCCGGACTGATGCCCACAGATACGCAGTATTTT.

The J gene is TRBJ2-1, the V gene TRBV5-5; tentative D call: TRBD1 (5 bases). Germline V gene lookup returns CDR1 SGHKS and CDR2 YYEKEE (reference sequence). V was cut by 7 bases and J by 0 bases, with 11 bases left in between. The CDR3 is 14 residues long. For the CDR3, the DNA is TGTGCCAGCCTTGGGGCAGGCTCCTACAATGAGCAGTTCTTC. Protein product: CASLGAGSYNEQFF.

CDR3 sequence: CASSLLGHGYTF. CDR3 bases: TGCGCCAGCAGCTTGTTGGGGCATGGCTACACCTTC. This chain links TRBV5-1 with TRBJ1-2; D perhaps matches TRBD1 (5 bases). This CDR3 spans 12 amino acids. V lost 1 base to trimming and J lost 6 bases, with 7 bases between them. From germline, CDR1 is SGHRS and CDR2 YFSETQ.

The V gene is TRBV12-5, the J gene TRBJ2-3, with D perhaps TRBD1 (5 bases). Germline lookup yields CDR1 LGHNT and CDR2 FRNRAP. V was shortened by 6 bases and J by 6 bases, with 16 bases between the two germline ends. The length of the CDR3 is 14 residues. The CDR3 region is CASGSQGVADTQYF. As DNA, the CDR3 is TGTGCTAGTGGGAGTCAAGGGGTGGCGGATACGCAGTATTTT. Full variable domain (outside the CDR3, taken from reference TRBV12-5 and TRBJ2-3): DARVTQTPRHKVTEMGQEVTMRCQPILGHNTVFWYRQTMMQGLELLAYFRNRAPLDDSGMPKDRFSAEMPDATLATLKIQPSEPRDSAVYFCASGSQGVADTQYFGPGTRLTVL.

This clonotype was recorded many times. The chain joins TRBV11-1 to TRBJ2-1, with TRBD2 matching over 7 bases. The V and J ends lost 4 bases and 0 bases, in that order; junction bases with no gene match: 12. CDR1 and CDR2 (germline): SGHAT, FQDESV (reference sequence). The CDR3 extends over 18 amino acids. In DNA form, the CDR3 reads TGTGCCAGCAGCTCATACTCTAGCGGCCGTAGCTCCTACAATGAGCAGTTCTTC. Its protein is CASSSYSSGRSSYNEQFF.

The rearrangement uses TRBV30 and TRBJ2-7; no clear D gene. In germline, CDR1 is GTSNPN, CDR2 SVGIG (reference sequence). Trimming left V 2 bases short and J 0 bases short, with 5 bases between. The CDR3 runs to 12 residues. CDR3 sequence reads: CAWSLLSYEQYF. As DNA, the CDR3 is TGTGCCTGGAGTTTGCTCTCCTACGAGCAGTACTTC.

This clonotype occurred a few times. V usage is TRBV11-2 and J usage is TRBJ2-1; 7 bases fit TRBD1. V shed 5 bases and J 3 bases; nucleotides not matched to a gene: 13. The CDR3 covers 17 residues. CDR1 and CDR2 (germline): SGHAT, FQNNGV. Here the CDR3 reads CASSSFQDRRHYNEQFF. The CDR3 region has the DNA TGTGCCAGCAGCAGTTTTCAGGACAGGAGACACTACAATGAGCAGTTCTTC.

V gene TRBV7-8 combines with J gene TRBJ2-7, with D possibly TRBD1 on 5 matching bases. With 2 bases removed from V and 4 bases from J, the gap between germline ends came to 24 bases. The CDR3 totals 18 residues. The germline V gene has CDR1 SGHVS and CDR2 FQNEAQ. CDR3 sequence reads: CASSLLTSEDKIFYEQYF. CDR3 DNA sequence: TGTGCCAGCAGCTTACTCACTTCTGAGGACAAAATTTTTTACGAGCAGTACTTC.

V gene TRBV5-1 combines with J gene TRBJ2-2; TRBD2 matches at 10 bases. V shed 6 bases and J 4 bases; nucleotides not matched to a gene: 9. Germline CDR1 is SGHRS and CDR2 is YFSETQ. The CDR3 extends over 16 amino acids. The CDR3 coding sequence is TGCGCCAGCATCCCCGGGACTAGCGAGCGCACCGGGGAGCTGTTTTTT. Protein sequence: CASIPGTSERTGELFF.

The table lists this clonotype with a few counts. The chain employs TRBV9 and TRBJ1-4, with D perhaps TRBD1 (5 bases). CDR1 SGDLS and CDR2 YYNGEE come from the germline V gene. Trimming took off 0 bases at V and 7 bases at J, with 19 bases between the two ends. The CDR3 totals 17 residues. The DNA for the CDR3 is TGTGCCAGCAGCGTAGAGGCAGGGAGCTTGGATGGTGAAAAACTGTTTTTT. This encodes CASSVEAGSLDGEKLFF.

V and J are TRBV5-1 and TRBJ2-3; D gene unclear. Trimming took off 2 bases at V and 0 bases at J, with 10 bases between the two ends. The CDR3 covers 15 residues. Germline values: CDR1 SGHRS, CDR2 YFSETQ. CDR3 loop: CASSFQALSTDTQYF. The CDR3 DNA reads TGCGCCAGCAGCTTCCAGGCCCTGAGCACAGATACGCAGTATTTT.

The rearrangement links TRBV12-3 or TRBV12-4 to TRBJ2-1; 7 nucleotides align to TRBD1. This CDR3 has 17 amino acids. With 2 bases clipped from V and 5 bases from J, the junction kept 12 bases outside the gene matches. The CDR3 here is CASSLRPDRINHNEQFF. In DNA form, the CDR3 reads TGTGCCAGCAGTTTACGGCCGGACAGGATAAACCACAATGAGCAGTTCTTC.

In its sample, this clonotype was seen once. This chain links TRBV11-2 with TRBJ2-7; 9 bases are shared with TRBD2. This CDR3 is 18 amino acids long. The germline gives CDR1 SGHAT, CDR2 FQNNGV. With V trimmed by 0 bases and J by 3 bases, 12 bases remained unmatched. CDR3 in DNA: TGTGCCAGCAGCTTAGATCCTAGGCTAGCGGGGTTGGGCTACGAGCAGTACTTC. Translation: CASSLDPRLAGLGYEQYF.

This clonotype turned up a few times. CDR3 region: CASAPSRVGERELFF. The CDR3 region has the DNA TGCGCCAGCGCCCCCTCCCGGGTGGGGGAACGGGAGCTGTTTTTT. The V and J genes are TRBV5-1 and TRBJ2-2; D may be TRBD1 or TRBD2 (5 bases each). The CDR3 length is 15 residues. Trimming removed 7 bases at V and 9 bases at J, with 22 bases between. Germline CDR1 reads SGHRS; CDR2 reads YFSETQ.

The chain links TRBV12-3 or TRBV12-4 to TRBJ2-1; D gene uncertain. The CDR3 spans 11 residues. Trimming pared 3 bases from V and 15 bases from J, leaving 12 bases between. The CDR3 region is CASSFGIRVFF. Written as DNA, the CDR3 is TGTGCCAGCAGTTTTGGCATTAGGGTGTTCTTC.

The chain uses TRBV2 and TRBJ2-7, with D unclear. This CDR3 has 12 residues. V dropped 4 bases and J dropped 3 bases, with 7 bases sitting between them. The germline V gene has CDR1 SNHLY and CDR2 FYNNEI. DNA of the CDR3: TGTGCCAGCAGTGCTAGAATCTACGAGCAGTACTTC. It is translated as CASSARIYEQYF.

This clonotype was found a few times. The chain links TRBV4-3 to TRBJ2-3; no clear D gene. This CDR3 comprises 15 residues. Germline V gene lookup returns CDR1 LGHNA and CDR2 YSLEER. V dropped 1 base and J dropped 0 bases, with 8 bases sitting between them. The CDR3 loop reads CASSQGFTSTDTQYF. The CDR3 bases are TGCGCCAGCAGCCAAGGGTTCACTAGCACAGATACGCAGTATTTT.

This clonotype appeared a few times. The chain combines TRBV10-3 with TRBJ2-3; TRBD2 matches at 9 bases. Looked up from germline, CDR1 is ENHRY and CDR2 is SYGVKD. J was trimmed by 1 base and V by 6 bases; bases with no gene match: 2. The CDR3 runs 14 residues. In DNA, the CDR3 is TGTGCCATCAGATCTAGCGGGGGCACAGATACGCAGTATTTT. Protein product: CAIRSSGGTDTQYF.

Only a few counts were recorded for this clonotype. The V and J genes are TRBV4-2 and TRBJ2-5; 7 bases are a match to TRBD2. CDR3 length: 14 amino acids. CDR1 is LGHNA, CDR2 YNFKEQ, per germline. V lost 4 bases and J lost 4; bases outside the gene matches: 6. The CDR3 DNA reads TGTGCCAGCAGCCCAGAGCGGGATAGAGAGACCCAGTACTTC. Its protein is CASSPERDRETQYF.

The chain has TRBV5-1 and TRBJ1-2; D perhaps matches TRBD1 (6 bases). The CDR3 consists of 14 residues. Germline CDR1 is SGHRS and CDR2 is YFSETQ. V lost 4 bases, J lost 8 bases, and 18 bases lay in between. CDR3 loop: CASSTRDISKGYTF. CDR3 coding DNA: TGCGCCAGCAGCACCCGGGACATATCGAAGGGCTACACCTTC. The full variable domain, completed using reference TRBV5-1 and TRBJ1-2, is KAGVTQTPRYLIKTRGQQVTLSCSPISGHRSVSWYQQTPGQGLQFLFEYFSETQRNKGNFPGRFSGRQFSNSRSEMNVSTLELGDSALYLCASSTRDISKGYTFGSGTRLTVV.

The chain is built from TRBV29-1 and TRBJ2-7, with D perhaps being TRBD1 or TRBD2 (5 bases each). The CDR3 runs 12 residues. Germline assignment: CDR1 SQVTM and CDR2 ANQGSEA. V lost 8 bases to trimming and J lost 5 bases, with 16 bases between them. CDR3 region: CSCGTGIDEQYF. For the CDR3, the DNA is TGCAGCTGTGGGACGGGCATTGACGAGCAGTACTTC.

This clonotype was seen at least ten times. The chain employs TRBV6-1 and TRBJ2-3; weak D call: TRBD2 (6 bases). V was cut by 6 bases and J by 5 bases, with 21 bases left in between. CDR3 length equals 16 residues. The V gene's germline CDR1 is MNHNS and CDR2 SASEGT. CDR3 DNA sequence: TGTGCCAGCAGCAGCCGGGACTCCTATAGTCTAGATACGCAGTATTTT. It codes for CASSSRDSYSLDTQYF.

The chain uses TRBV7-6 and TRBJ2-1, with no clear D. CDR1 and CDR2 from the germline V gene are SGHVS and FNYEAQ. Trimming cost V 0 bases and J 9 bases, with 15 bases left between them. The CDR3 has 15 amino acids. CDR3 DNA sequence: TGTGCCAGCAGCTTAGCGGATTTTGTAGGCGGTGAGCAGTTCTTC. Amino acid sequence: CASSLADFVGGEQFF.

CDR3 amino acids: CASSRVMTASSYEQYF. The CDR3 bases are TGCGCCAGCAGCCGGGTCATGACAGCAAGCTCCTACGAGCAGTACTTC. The V gene is TRBV4-1, the J gene TRBJ2-7, with TRBD1 as a possible D gene (5 bases). This CDR3 is built from 16 residues. Germline values: CDR1 MGHRA, CDR2 YSYEKL. Trimming stripped 4 bases from V and 0 bases from J, with 16 bases between.

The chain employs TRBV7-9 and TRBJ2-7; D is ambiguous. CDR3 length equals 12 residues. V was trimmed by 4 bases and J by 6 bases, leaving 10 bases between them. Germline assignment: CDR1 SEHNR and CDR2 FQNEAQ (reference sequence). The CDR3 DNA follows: TGTGCCAGCAGCTCCGGACCACTCGAGCAGTACGTC. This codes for CASSSGPLEQYV.

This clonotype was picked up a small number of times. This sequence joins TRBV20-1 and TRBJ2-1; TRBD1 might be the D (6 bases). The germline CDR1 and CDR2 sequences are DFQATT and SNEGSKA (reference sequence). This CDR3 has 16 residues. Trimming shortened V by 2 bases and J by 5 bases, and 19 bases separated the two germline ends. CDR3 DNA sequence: TGCAGTGCTAGAAGGACAGCCAATCGTCTAAACAATGAGCAGTTCTTC. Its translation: CSARRTANRLNNEQFF.